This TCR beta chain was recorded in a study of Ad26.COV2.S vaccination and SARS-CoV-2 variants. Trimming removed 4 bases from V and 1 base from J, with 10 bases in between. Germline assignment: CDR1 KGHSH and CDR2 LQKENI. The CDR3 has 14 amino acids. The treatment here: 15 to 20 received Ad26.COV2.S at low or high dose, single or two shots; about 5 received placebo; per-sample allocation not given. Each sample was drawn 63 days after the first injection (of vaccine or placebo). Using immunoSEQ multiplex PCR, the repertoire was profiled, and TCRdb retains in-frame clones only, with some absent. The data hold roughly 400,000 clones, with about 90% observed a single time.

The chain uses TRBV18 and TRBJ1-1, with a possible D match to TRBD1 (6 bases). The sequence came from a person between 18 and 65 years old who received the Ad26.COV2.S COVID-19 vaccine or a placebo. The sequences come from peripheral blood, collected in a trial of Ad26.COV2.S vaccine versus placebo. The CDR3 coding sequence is TGTGCCAGCTCACATCAGGGGCAGAACACTGAAGCTTTCTTT. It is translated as CASSHQGQNTEAFF. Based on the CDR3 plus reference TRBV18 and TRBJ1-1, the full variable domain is NAGVMQNPRHLVRRRGQEARLRCSPMKGHSHVYWYRQLPEEGLKFMVYLQKENIIDESGMPKERFSAEFPKEGPSILRIQQVVRGDSAAYFCASSHQGQNTEAFFGQGTRLTVV.